This T cell receptor (beta chain) originates from a study of T cells in Graves' hyperthyroidism and ophthalmopathy. Amplification yielded TCR beta CDR3 regions, with RNA transcripts as the source. When the TCR CDR3 underwent first-round RT-PCR, the HTBI primer set was used. TCRdb re-called the multiplex PCR reads with MiXCR, one entry per CDR3 protein. Among 650,000 to 800,000 distinct CDR3 sequences, over 40% were seen once, and the ten largest hold less than 9%. The CDR3 runs 16 residues. V shed 6 bases and J shed 7 bases, with 22 bases lying between them. CDR1 and CDR2 (germline): SNHLY, FYNNEI. This clonotype was observed a few times. The study based diagnoses on clinical symptoms, serum thyroxine and TRAb, thyroid ultrasound and orbital computed tomography.

The source is an adult man with Graves' disease, either hyperthyroidism or ophthalmopathy (not recorded which). V is TRBV2 and J is TRBJ1-5; no clear D. Input material: peripheral blood or thyroid tissue (not recorded which). CDR3 coding DNA: TGTGCCAGCAGCATGGCGTGGGTTAGGAACCAGCAGCCCCAGCATTTT. This codes for CASSMAWVRNQQPQHF.